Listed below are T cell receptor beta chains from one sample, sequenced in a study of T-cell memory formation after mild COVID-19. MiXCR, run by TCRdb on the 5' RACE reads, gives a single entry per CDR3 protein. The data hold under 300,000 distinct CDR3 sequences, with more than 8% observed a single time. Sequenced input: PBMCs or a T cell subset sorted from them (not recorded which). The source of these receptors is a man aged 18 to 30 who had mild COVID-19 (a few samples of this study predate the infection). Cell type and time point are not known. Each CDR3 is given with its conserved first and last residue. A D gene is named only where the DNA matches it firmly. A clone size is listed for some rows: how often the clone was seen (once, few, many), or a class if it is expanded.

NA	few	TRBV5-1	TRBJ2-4	CASSLVGGGEVDIQYF	TGCGCCAGCAGCTTGGTCGGCGGAGGGGAGGTCGACATTCAGTACTTC
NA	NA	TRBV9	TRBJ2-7	CASSGPERGQRIHEQYF	TGTGCCAGCAGCGGGCCTGAACGGGGCCAAAGGATCCACGAGCAGTACTTC
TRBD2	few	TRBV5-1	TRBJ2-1	CASSSISGGSYNEQFF	TGCGCCAGCAGCTCGATCAGCGGGGGGTCCTACAATGAGCAGTTCTTC
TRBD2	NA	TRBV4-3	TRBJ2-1	CASSQAPGLAGKGQFF	TGCGCCAGCAGCCAAGCGCCGGGACTAGCGGGGAAGGGGCAGTTCTTC
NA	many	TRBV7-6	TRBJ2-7	CASGTLSSYEQYF	TGTGCCAGCGGAACTCTAAGCTCCTACGAGCAGTACTTC
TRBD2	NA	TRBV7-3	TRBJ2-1	CASSRYGTSGGAIRSFGANEQFF	TGTGCCAGCAGCCGCTATGGGACTAGCGGGGGGGCTATTCGGTCGTTTGGAGCGAATGAGCAGTTCTTC
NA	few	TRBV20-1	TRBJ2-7	CSARDLTSLYEQYF	TGCAGTGCTAGAGATCTAACCTCCCTCTACGAGCAGTACTTC
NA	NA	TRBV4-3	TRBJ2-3	CASSQAWRGQGDTQYF	TGCGCCAGCAGCCAAGCTTGGCGGGGTCAGGGAGATACGCAGTATTTT
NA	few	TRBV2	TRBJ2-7	CASSAGVSYEQYF	TGTGCCAGCAGTGCGGGGGTTAGCTACGAGCAGTACTTC
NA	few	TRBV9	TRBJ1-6	CASSVFPRTTSNSPLHF	TGTGCCAGCAGCGTATTTCCCCGGACAACGAGCAATTCACCCCTCCACTTT
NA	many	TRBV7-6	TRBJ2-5	CASSPGTRQETQYF	TGTGCCAGCAGCCCCGGGACTCGGCAAGAGACCCAGTACTTC
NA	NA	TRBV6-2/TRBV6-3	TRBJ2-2	CASSYSGHPNTGELFF	TGTGCCAGCAGTTACTCGGGACACCCGAACACCGGGGAGCTGTTTTTT
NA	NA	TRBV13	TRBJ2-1	CASSLGGASALSSYNEQFF	TGTGCCAGCAGCTTAGGTGGGGCCAGCGCACTCAGCTCCTACAATGAGCAGTTCTTC
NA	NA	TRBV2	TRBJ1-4	CATSRATNEKLFF	TGTGCCACCAGCAGGGCAACTAATGAAAAACTGTTTTTT
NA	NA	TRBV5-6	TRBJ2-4	CATNSRGADDIQYF	TGTGCCACCAACTCTAGGGGGGCTGATGACATTCAGTACTTC
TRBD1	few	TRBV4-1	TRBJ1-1	CASSQEDRGAFF	TGCGCCAGCAGCCAAGAGGACAGGGGAGCTTTCTTT
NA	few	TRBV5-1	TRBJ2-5	CASSLGVRKETQYF	TGCGCCAGCAGCTTAGGCGTCAGAAAAGAGACCCAGTACTTC
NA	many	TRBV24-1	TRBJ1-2	CATSDKEIYGYTF	TGTGCCACCAGTGATAAAGAGATCTATGGCTACACCTTC
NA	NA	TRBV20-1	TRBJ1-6	CSATSGTNPYNSPLHF	TGCAGTGCTACGTCCGGGACGAACCCCTATAATTCACCCCTCCACTTT
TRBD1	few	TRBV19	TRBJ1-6	CASSRDRKNSPLHF	TGTGCCAGTAGCCGGGACAGGAAAAATTCACCCCTCCACTTT
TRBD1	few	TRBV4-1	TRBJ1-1	CASSQLPLPGQGTLSFF	TGCGCCAGCAGCCAACTGCCCTTACCGGGACAGGGGACCCTATCTTTCTTT
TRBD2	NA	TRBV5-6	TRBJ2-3	CASRGLAGATDTQYF	TGTGCCAGCCGTGGACTAGCGGGGGCCACAGATACGCAGTATTTT
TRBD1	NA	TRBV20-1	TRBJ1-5	CSARPGTGDNQPQHF	TGCAGTGCTAGGCCCGGGACAGGGGACAATCAGCCCCAGCATTTT
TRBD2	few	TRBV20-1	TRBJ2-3	CSGGSGGLSTDTQYF	TGCAGTGGGGGTAGCGGGGGCCTTAGCACAGATACGCAGTATTTT
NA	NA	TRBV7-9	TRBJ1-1	CASSPALGRAFF	TGTGCCAGCAGCCCAGCACTGGGGAGGGCTTTCTTT
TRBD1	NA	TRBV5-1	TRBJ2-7	CASSLGDSPYEQYF	TGCGCCAGCAGCTTGGGGGACAGCCCCTACGAGCAGTACTTC
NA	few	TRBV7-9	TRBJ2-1	CASSFGGHYNEQFF	TGTGCCAGCAGCTTTGGGGGACACTACAATGAGCAGTTCTTC
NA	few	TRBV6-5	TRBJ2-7	CASSLRPSREQYF	TGTGCCAGCAGTCTCCGACCATCCCGCGAGCAGTACTTC
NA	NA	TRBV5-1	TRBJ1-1	CASSDFPTGWDTEAFF	TGCGCCAGCAGCGACTTTCCCACAGGTTGGGACACTGAAGCTTTCTTT
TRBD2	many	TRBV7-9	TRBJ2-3	CASSLGPAGGTDTQYF	TGTGCCAGCAGCTTAGGCCCAGCGGGGGGGACAGATACGCAGTATTTT
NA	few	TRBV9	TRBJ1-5	CASSVRGDNQPQHF	TGTGCCAGCAGCGTAAGGGGGGACAATCAGCCCCAGCATTTT
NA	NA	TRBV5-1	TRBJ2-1	CASSLDSSLGEQFF	TGCGCCAGCAGCTTGGACAGCTCTCTAGGTGAGCAGTTCTTC
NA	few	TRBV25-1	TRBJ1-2	CASSSPGGYTF	TGTGCCAGCAGCTCGCCAGGAGGCTACACCTTC
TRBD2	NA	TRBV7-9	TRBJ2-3	CASSLEKAGATDTQYF	TGTGCCAGCAGCTTAGAGAAAGCGGGAGCCACAGATACGCAGTATTTT
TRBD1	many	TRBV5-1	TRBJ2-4	CASSKQGAYENIQYF	TGCGCCAGCAGCAAACAGGGGGCGTACGAAAACATTCAGTACTTC
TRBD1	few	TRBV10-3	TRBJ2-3	CAIRGGQGADTQYF	TGTGCCATCAGGGGGGGACAGGGGGCCGATACGCAGTATTTT
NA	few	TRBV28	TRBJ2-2	CASSSPGGNTGELIF	TGTGCCAGCAGTTCCCCGGGGGGCAACACCGGGGAGCTGATTTTT
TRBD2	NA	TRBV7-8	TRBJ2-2	CASNSLAGAAGELFF	TGTGCCAGCAACTCACTAGCGGGGGCGGCCGGGGAGCTGTTTTTT
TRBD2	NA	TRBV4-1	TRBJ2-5	CASSPPGGGGKETQYF	TGCGCCAGCAGCCCTCCCGGCGGCGGGGGGAAAGAGACCCAGTACTTC
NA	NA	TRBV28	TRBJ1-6	CASSSIIPYNSPLHF	TGTGCCAGCAGCTCGATTATACCCTATAATTCACCCCTCCACTTT
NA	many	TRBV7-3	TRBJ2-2	CASSPTGLTGELFF	TGTGCCAGCAGCCCTACGGGGCTGACCGGGGAGCTGTTTTTT
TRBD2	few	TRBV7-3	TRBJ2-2	CASSQRLAGGSGELFF	TGTGCCAGCAGCCAGAGACTAGCGGGGGGCTCCGGGGAGCTGTTTTTT
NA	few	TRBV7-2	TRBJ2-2	CASSTGLGRGTGELFF	TGTGCCAGCAGCACCGGACTCGGTCGGGGGACCGGGGAGCTGTTTTTT